A single sample gave rise to the 7 T cell receptor beta chains below, sequenced in a study of cytomegalovirus exposure and HLA in healthy donors. Use of 60 Vbeta and 13 Jbeta primers characterized the PCR. The data were produced by immunoSEQ multiplex PCR, yet TCRdb's version contains in-frame clones alone and is incomplete. Recorded for this sample: approximately 150,000 clones. Sequencing input: PBMCs. These receptors came from a woman aged 18-30 years in good health and CMV-seronegative.

The rearrangement uses TRBV5-1 and TRBJ1-6; 8 bases line up with TRBD1. The CDR3 length is 18 residues. The trim removed 0 bases at V and 4 bases at J, leaving 9 bases unmatched. Germline V CDR1 and CDR2: SGHRS, YFSETQ. The CDR3 bases are TGCGCCAGCAGCTTGGCCGCGGTCCAGGGGGCGTATAATTCACCCCTCCACTTT. As protein: CASSLAAVQGAYNSPLHF.

The V call is TRBV19, the J call TRBJ2-5, with 10 positions matching TRBD2. Germline V lookup: CDR1 LNHDA, CDR2 SQIVND (reference sequence). J lost 1 base, V lost 9 bases, and 11 bases had no gene match. This CDR3 comprises 16 residues. CDR3 DNA: TGTGCCAGCCCGGCTGAGCGGGAGGGTCTCCAAGAGACCCAGTACTTC. Amino acids: CASPAEREGLQETQYF.

This rearrangement joins TRBV27 to TRBJ2-1; 7 bases map to TRBD1. The CDR3 is 14 amino acids. The V segment lost 6 bases and the J segment 3 bases; nucleotides outside the gene matches: 5. Germline lookup yields CDR1 MNHEY and CDR2 SMNVEV (reference sequence). The CDR3 sequence is CASRQGELYNEQFF. The CDR3 region has the DNA TGTGCCAGCAGGCAGGGGGAACTCTACAATGAGCAGTTCTTC.

The V and J genes are TRBV4-1 and TRBJ2-7; 11 nucleotides match TRBD2. CDR1 is MGHRA, CDR2 YSYEKL, per germline. The CDR3 covers 15 residues. The V segment lost 2 bases and the J segment 9 bases; nucleotides outside the gene matches: 9. The CDR3 nucleotides are TGCGCCAGCAGCCAACCTACTAGCGGGAGAGAATGGCAGTACGTC. As protein: CASSQPTSGREWQYV.

V and J are TRBV11-3 and TRBJ2-5; 13 positions match TRBD2. The CDR3 is 18 residues long. V shed 5 bases and J 3 bases; nucleotides not matched to a gene: 12. Germline V lookup: CDR1 SGHNT, CDR2 YENEEA. CDR3 protein: CASSLGLAGEGLEETQYF. DNA of the CDR3: TGTGCCAGCAGCCTTGGACTAGCGGGAGAGGGTTTGGAAGAGACCCAGTACTTC. The full variable domain, with the rest looked up from reference TRBV11-3 and TRBJ2-5, is EAGVVQSPRYKIIEKKQPVAFWCNPISGHNTLYWYLQNLGQGPELLIRYENEEAVDDSQLPKDRFSAERLKGVDSTLKIQPAELGDSAVYLCASSLGLAGEGLEETQYFGPGTRLLVL.

The rearrangement links TRBV4-2 to TRBJ2-1, with TRBD1 as a possible D gene (6 bases). Trimming left V 4 bases short and J 2 bases short, with 18 bases between. Germline V CDR1 and CDR2: LGHNA, YNFKEQ. The CDR3 runs to 17 residues. The CDR3 nucleotides are TGTGCCAGCAGCCCGAGGGACATCAGTAATACCTACAATGAGCAGTTCTTC. This gives the protein CASSPRDISNTYNEQFF.

The V and J genes are TRBV5-1 and TRBJ2-3; 7 bases map to TRBD1. The CDR3 totals 17 residues. V lost 0 bases, J lost 0 bases, and 7 bases stayed unmatched. The germline CDR1 and CDR2 sequences are SGHRS and YFSETQ. The chain's CDR3 is CASSLAGQAPSTDTQYF. The DNA of the CDR3 is TGCGCCAGCAGCTTGGCCGGACAGGCCCCTAGCACAGATACGCAGTATTTT.